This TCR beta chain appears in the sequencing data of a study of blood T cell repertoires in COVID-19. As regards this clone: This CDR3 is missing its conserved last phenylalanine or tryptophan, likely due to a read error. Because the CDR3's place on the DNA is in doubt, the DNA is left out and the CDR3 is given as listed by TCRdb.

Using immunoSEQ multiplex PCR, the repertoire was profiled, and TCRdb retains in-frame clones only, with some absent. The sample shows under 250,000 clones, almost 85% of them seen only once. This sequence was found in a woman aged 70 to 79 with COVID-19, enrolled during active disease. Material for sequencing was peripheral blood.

CDR3 loop: CASSQDPVGGRLVV. The chain joins TRBV4-1 to TRBJ1-3. Germline V gene lookup returns CDR1 MGHRA and CDR2 YSYEKL. The CDR3 comprises 14 residues, both ends counted.